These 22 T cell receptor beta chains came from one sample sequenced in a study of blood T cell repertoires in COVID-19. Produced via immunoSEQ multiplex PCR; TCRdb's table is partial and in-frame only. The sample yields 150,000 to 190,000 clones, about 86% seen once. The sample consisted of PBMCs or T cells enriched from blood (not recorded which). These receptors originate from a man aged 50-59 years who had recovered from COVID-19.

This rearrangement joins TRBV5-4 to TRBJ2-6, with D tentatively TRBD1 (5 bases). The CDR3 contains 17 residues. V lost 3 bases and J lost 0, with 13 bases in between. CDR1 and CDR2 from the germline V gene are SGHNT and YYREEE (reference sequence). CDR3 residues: CASSSPDKRSGANVLTF. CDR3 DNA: TGTGCCAGCAGCTCGCCGGACAAACGCTCTGGGGCCAACGTCCTGACTTTC.

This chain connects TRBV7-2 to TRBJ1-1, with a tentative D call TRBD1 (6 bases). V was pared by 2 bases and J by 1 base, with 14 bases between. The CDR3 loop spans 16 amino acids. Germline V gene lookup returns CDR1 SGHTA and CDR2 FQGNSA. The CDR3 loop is CASSLPMQGKNTEAFF. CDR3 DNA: TGTGCCAGCAGCTTACCGATGCAGGGGAAGAACACTGAAGCTTTCTTT.

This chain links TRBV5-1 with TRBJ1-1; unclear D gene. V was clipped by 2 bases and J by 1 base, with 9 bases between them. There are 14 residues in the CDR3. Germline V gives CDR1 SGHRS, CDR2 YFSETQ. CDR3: CASSLTAANTEAFF. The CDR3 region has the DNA TGCGCCAGCAGCTTAACGGCGGCGAACACTGAAGCTTTCTTT.

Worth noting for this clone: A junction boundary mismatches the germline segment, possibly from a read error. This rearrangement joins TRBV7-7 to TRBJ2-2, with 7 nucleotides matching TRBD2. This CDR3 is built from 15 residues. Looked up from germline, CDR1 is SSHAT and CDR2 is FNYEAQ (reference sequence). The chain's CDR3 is CASSPSGMNTGELFF. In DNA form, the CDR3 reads TGTGCTAGCAGCCCCAGCGGGATGAACACCGGGGAGCTGTTTTTT. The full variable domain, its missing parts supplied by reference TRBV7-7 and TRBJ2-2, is GAGVSQSPRYKVTKRGQDVTLRCDPISSHATLYWYQQALGQGPEFLTYFNYEAQPDKSGLPSDRFSAERPEGSISTLTIQRTEQRDSAMYRCASSPSGMNTGELFFGEGSRLTVL.

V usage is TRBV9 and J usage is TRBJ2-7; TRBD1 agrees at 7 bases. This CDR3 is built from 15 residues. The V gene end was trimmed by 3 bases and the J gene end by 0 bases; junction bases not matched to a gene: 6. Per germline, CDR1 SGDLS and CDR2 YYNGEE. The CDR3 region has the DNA TGTGCCAGCAGCGCTGGCAGGACAGGCTCCTACGAGCAGTACTTC. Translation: CASSAGRTGSYEQYF.

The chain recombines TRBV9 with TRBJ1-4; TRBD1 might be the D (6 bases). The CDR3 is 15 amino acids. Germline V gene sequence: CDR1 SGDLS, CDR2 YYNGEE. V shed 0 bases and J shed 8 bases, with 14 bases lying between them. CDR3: CASSVGAGAVEKLFF. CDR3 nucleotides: TGTGCCAGCAGCGTAGGAGCAGGGGCCGTGGAAAAACTGTTTTTT. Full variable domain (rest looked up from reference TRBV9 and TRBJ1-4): DSGVTQTPKHLITATGQRVTLRCSPRSGDLSVYWYQQSLDQGLQFLIQYYNGEERAKGNILERFSAQQFPDLHSELNLSSLELGDSALYFCASSVGAGAVEKLFFGSGTQLSVL.

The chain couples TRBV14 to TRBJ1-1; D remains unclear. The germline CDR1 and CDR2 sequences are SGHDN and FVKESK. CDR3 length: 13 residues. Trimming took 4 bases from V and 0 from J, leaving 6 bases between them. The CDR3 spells CASSPRMNTEAFF. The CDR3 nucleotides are TGTGCCAGCAGCCCGCGGATGAACACTGAAGCTTTCTTT.

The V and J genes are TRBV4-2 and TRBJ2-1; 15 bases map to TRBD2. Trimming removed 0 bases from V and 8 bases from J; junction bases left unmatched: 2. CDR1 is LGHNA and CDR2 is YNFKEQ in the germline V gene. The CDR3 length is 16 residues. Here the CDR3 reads CASSQDGTSGGYEQFF. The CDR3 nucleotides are TGTGCCAGCAGCCAAGATGGGACTAGCGGGGGGTATGAGCAGTTCTTC.

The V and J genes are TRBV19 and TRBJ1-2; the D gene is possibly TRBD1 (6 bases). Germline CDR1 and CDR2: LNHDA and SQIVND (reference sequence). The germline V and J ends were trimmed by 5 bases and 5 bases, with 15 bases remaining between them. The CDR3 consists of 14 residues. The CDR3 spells CASSAPGVFYGYTF. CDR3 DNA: TGTGCCAGTAGTGCACCAGGGGTCTTTTATGGCTACACCTTC.

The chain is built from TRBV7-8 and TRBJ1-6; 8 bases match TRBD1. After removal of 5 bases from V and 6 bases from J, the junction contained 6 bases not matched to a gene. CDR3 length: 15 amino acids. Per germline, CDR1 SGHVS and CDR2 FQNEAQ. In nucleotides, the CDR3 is TGTGCCAGCAGCCCCAGTGGACAGGGTAATTCACCCCTCCACTTT. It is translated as CASSPSGQGNSPLHF.

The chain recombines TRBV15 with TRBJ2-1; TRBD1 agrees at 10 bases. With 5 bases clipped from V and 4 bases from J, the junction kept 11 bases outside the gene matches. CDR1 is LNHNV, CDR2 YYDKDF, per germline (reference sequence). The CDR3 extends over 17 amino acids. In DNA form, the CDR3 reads TGTGCCACCAGCGTACGACAGGGGGCCCCTAGGTACAATGAGCAGTTCTTC. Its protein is CATSVRQGAPRYNEQFF.

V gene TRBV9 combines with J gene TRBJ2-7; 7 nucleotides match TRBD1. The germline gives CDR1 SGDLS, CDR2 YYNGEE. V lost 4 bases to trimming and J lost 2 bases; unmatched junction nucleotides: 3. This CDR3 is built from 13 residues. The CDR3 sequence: CASSTGTAYEQYF. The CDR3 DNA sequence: TGTGCCAGCAGCACAGGGACAGCCTACGAGCAGTACTTC.

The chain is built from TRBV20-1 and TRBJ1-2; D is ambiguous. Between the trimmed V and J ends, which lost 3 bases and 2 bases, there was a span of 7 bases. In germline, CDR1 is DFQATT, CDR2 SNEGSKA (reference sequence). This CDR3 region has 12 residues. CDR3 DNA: TGCAGTGCTAGTGGAGTAAACTATGGCTACACCTTC. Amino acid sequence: CSASGVNYGYTF.

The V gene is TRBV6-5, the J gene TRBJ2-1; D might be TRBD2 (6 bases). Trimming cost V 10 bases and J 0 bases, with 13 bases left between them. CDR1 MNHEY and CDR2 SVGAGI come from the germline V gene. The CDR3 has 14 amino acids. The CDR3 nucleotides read TGTGCCATCGGGACTCGAAGCTCCTACAATGAGCAGTTCTTC. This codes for CAIGTRSSYNEQFF.

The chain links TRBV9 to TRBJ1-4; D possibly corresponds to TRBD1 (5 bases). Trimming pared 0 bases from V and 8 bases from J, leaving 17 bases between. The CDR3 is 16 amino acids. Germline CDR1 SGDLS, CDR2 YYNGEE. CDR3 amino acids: CASSVATRGFGEKLFF. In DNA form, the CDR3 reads TGTGCCAGCAGCGTAGCTACGCGGGGGTTCGGCGAAAAACTGTTTTTT.

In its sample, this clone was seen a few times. CDR3 region: CASSLAGRDKETQYF. In DNA, the CDR3 is TGCGCCAGCAGCTTGGCCGGGAGGGATAAGGAGACCCAGTACTTC. This chain links TRBV5-1 with TRBJ2-5, with 8 bases lining up with TRBD2. Germline V gene sequence: CDR1 SGHRS, CDR2 YFSETQ. Trimming removed 0 bases from V and 5 bases from J; junction bases left unmatched: 6. This CDR3 region has 15 residues.

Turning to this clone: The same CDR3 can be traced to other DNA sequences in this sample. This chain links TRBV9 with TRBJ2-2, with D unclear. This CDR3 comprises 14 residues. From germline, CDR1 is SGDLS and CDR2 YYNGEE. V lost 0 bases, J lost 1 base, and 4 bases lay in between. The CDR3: CASSVGQNTGELFF. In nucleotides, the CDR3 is TGTGCCAGCAGCGTAGGGCAGAACACCGGGGAGCTGTTTTTT.

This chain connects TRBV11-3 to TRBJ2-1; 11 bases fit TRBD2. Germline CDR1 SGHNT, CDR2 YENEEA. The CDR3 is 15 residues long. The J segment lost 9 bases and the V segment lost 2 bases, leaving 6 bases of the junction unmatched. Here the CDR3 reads CASSLPIGTSGEQFF. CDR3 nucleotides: TGTGCCAGCAGCTTACCGATCGGGACTAGCGGTGAGCAGTTCTTC.

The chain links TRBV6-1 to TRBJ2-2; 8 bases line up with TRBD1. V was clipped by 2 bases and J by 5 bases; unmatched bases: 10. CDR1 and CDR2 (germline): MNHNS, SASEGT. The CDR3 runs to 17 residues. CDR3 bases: TGTGCCAGCAGTGAAAGGCGGGGACAGGTTCGGACCGGGGAGCTGTTTTTT. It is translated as CASSERRGQVRTGELFF.

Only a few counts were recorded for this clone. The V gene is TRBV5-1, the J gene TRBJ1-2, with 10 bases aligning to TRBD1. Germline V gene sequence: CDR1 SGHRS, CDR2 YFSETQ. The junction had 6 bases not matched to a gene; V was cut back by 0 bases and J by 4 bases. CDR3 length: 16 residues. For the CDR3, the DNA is TGCGCCAGCAGCTTGGACGGGACAGGGGTTAGCTATGGCTACACCTTC. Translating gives CASSLDGTGVSYGYTF.

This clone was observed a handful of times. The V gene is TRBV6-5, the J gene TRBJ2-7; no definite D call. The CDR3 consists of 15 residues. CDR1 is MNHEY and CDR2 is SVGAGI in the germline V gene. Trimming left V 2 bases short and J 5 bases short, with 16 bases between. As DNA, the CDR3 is TGTGCCAGCAGTTACAGCCGAACTCCGTCTCACGAGCAGTACTTC. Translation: CASSYSRTPSHEQYF.

As DNA, the CDR3 is TGTGCCAGCAGTGCCGGGGGGGCCCTGGGGGCCGGGGAGCTGTTTTTT. Translation: CASSAGGALGAGELFF. The J gene is TRBJ2-2, the V gene TRBV6-2 or TRBV6-3, with 8 nucleotides matching TRBD2. Unmatched junction bases numbered 11, after V lost 5 bases and J lost 6 bases. The CDR3 runs 16 residues. In germline, CDR1 is MNHEY, CDR2 SVGEGT.